The entry below gives a single TCR beta chain sequence along with its context. Its specificity is unknown. This specimen belongs to a study of T cells expressing NK-cell markers. Background on the study: Underlying the TCR beta repertoires were sorted CD3+CD56+NKG2C+, CD3+CD56+NKG2C- and CD3+CD56-NKG2C+ T cells. HCMV seropositivity characterized seven of the eight sequenced donors, and seronegativity one. General observations from the study: Roughly 6 donors showed dominant NKG2C+ clonotypes comprising roughly 1.0-7.5% of their CD8+ T cells.

The authors made TCR beta cDNA libraries by 5'RACE template switching. This switching added a universal primer site and UMIs. For each CDR3 protein, TCRdb gives one entry from its re-call of the 5' RACE reads, without DNA. The table lists about 150,000 distinct CDR3 sequences, with around 35% in the top ten. CDR3 length: 17 amino acids. Germline V gene lookup returns CDR1 MGHRA and CDR2 YSYEKL. The chain employs TRBV4-1 and TRBJ2-2; the D gene TCRdb calls, TRBD2, cannot be checked with no DNA. The clonotype comes from a woman aged 45-65 years in good health. Input material: blood T cells: a sorted CD56 or NKG2C T cell subset, CD4+ or CD8+ T cells, or bulk PBMC T cells (not recorded which). This CDR3 is CASSWTSGGMDTGELFF.